This entry features one TCR beta chain sequence. Its matching antigen is unknown. Donors comprised healthy HIV-negative adults lacking recent acute infections or vaccinations. This sample is part of a study of shared clonotypes between healthy human individuals. Method: immunoSEQ multiplex PCR; TCRdb's copy keeps in-frame clones and lacks some. The sample consists of 2,500,000 or so clones, about 90% of them appearing once. The study, taken as a whole, reports: Across a few donors, naive CD4 shared approximately 4.5%, naive CD8 approximately 3.5%, memory CD4 roughly 2.3%, memory CD8 0.4% to 0.5%. In contrast to clonotypes shared by all four donors, non-shared clonotypes had lower generation probabilities.

This CDR3 contains 15 residues. Deletions cut 1 base from V and 9 bases from J, with 16 bases between. CDR1 and CDR2 (germline): SGHTA, FQGTGA. The V and J genes are TRBV7-3 and TRBJ2-1, with no clear D. Material: naive CD4+ T cells from PBMCs. Regarding subset: CD45RA+ positively selected. The receptor was isolated from a young man in good health. Some clones in this sample may be carry-over from other donors' samples. CDR3 sequence reads: CASSLNSPPGSEQFF. For the CDR3, the DNA is TGTGCCAGCAGCTTAAATTCCCCCCCAGGAAGTGAGCAGTTCTTC. The full variable domain, in which reference TRBV7-3 and TRBJ2-1 provide the parts outside the CDR3, is GAGVSQTPSNKVTEKGKYVELRCDPISGHTALYWYRQSLGQGPEFLIYFQGTGAADDSGLPNDRFFAVRPEGSVSTLKIQRTERGDSAVYLCASSLNSPPGSEQFFGPGTRLTVL.